This record concerns one T cell receptor beta chain sequence. Its antigen is still unknown. Other DNA sequences in the same sample also yield this CDR3. Using immunoSEQ multiplex PCR, the repertoire was profiled, and TCRdb retains in-frame clones only, with some absent. Among under 2,500,000 clones listed, 90% to 96% were seen once. The record originates from a study of shared clonotypes between healthy human individuals. Looking at the study overall: Researchers drew samples from a couple of women and a few men aged 18 to 49.

Findings and caveats of the study: Few donors limited the genetic and exposure-history diversity represented. In general, naive subsets displayed greater estimated richness than memory subsets did.

The CDR3 has 13 amino acids. Trimming cost V 2 bases and J 7 bases, with 10 bases left between them. Germline V gene sequence: CDR1 SGHRS, CDR2 YFSETQ. The sample comprised naive CD4+ T cells sorted from blood. Subset: CD45RA+ positively selected. This chain links TRBV5-1 with TRBJ1-5; TRBD1 might be the D (5 bases). This clonotype originated in a young man in good health. The CDR3 spells CASSLTGGQPQHF. Written as DNA, the CDR3 is TGCGCCAGCAGCTTAACCGGGGGGCAGCCCCAGCATTTT.